This record looks at one T cell receptor beta chain sequence and its context. Thyroid surgery was preceded by no treatment in any patient. TCRdb re-called clones from the PCR reads using MiXCR. Here the sample spans 4,500 to 6,000 clones, roughly 25% being singletons. This sample is part of a study of metastatic and nonmetastatic thyroid tumors. The CDR3 extends over 18 amino acids. Trimming stripped 2 bases from V and 3 bases from J, with 22 bases between. This TCR was recovered from a male donor with papillary thyroid cancer or a benign thyroid nodule (not recorded which). Some clones in this sample may be carry-over from other donors' samples. This chain uses TRBV12-3 or TRBV12-4 with TRBJ2-5; the D call may be TRBD1 or TRBD2 (6 bases each). Sample: adjacent normal tissue. CDR3 residues: CASSLTGDPGTKKETQYF. DNA for the CDR3: TGTGCCAGCAGTTTAACGGGAGACCCCGGGACAAAGAAAGAGACCCAGTACTTC.